A single sample gave rise to the 5 T cell receptor beta chains below, sequenced in a study of response to subunit inactivated influenza vaccine. TCRdb re-derived calls from the RT-PCR reads in MiXCR, one entry per CDR3 protein. Seen here are about 780,000 distinct CDR3 sequences, approximately 17% observed once, and the top ten hold about a tenth. The input for sequencing was PBMCs from blood, taken around 5 days after vaccination. Receptors were obtained from a man aged 50-60 years who received an inactivated influenza vaccine.

V is TRBV12-3 or TRBV12-4 and J is TRBJ2-7; 8 bases agree with TRBD2. This CDR3 has 13 residues. V lost 5 bases, J lost 12 bases, and 12 bases stayed unmatched. CDR3 protein: CASSGSYPGLVYF. The CDR3 nucleotides read TGTGCCAGCAGTGGGAGTTACCCGGGACTAGTGTACTTC.

The genes are TRBV15 and TRBJ2-7, with TRBD1 as a possible D gene (5 bases). Trimming left V 0 bases short and J 5 bases short, with 14 bases between. This CDR3 has 15 residues. The germline V gene encodes CDR1 LNHNV and CDR2 YYDKDF (reference sequence). For the CDR3, the DNA is TGTGCCACCAGCAGAGATAATAGGGGCCTCAACGAGCAGTACTTC. This gives the protein CATSRDNRGLNEQYF.

This clonotype was detected only a few times. The genes are TRBV7-9 and TRBJ2-1; D ambiguous. The CDR3 is 14 residues long. Germline CDR1 reads SEHNR; CDR2 reads FQNEAQ (reference sequence). V was pared by 5 bases and J by 0 bases, with 8 bases between. For the CDR3, the DNA is TGTGCCAGCAGCGATAGTCTCTCCTACAATGAGCAGTTCTTC. Its protein is CASSDSLSYNEQFF.

This clonotype was counted ten times or more. The rearrangement joins TRBV28 to TRBJ2-7; 7 nucleotides align to TRBD1. The CDR3 contains 18 residues. V lost 1 base, J lost 7 bases, and 19 bases stayed unmatched. Per the germline V gene, CDR1 is MDHEN and CDR2 is SYDVKM. The CDR3 region has the DNA TGTGCCAGCAGTTTATTCCTAGCCCGGACAAAGGGGGCGCGTGAGCAGTACTTC. It is translated as CASSLFLARTKGAREQYF.

This clonotype has just a few counts. The chain uses TRBV30 and TRBJ1-6, with 11 bases matching TRBD1. Germline values: CDR1 GTSNPN, CDR2 SVGIG (reference sequence). The CDR3 totals 13 residues. J was trimmed by 9 bases and V by 8 bases; bases with no gene match: 6. DNA for the CDR3: TGTGCCGGCCAAGGACAGGGGGCTTCACCCCTCCACTTT. Translated, it gives CAGQGQGASPLHF.